The 17 T cell receptor beta chains presented below share a single source sample, sequenced in a study of blood T cell repertoires in COVID-19. Profiling relied on immunoSEQ multiplex PCR, and the TCRdb table lists in-frame clones only, not all of them. The sample contains 150,000 to 250,000 clones, approximately 84% of which appear only once. Sample: PBMCs or T cells enriched from blood (not recorded which). The receptors were gathered from a man aged 35 to 55 who had recovered from COVID-19.

V usage is TRBV30 and J usage is TRBJ2-1, with 9 bases fitting TRBD1. The V and J ends lost 5 bases and 8 bases, in that order; junction bases with no gene match: 10. CDR1 is GTSNPN, CDR2 SVGIG, per germline (reference sequence). CDR3 length: 14 amino acids. The CDR3 nucleotides read TGTGCCTGGCTCCGGGACAGGGTAGGAGATGAGCAGTTCTTC. This encodes CAWLRDRVGDEQFF.

This rearrangement joins TRBV5-1 to TRBJ1-2; TRBD1 aligns across 9 bases. The trim removed 2 bases at V and 3 bases at J, leaving 11 bases unmatched. The germline V gene encodes CDR1 SGHRS and CDR2 YFSETQ. This CDR3 has 17 residues. CDR3 in amino acids: CASSLGAYRGPDYGYTF. CDR3 DNA sequence: TGCGCCAGCAGCTTAGGGGCTTACAGGGGGCCCGACTATGGCTACACCTTC. Drawing the rest from reference TRBV5-1 and TRBJ1-2, the complete variable domain is KAGVTQTPRYLIKTRGQQVTLSCSPISGHRSVSWYQQTPGQGLQFLFEYFSETQRNKGNFPGRFSGRQFSNSRSEMNVSTLELGDSALYLCASSLGAYRGPDYGYTFGSGTRLTVV.

This chain links TRBV18 with TRBJ2-7, with 8 bases aligning to TRBD1. CDR1 KGHSH and CDR2 LQKENI come from the germline V gene. The CDR3 runs to 14 residues. The ends lost 6 bases at V and 2 bases at J; junction bases unmatched: 6. Here the CDR3 DNA reads TGTGCCAGCTCCGGGACAGGTATTACCTACGAGCAGTACTTC. Protein sequence: CASSGTGITYEQYF.

The rearrangement links TRBV4-1 to TRBJ1-2; D may be TRBD1 (5 bases). V lost 2 bases and J 2 bases, leaving 12 bases between the germline ends. The CDR3 totals 15 residues. Germline V gives CDR1 MGHRA, CDR2 YSYEKL. Written as DNA, the CDR3 is TGCGCCAGCAGCCAAATAAGGGGCAGGAACTATGGCTACACCTTC. Amino acid sequence: CASSQIRGRNYGYTF.

The chain couples TRBV28 to TRBJ1-2; 7 bases align to TRBD1. CDR3 length equals 14 residues. J lost 3 bases, V lost 7 bases, and 8 bases had no gene match. Germline assignment: CDR1 MDHEN and CDR2 SYDVKM. CDR3 loop: CASNSDRDYYGYTF. In DNA, the CDR3 is TGTGCCAGCAATTCCGACAGGGACTACTATGGCTACACCTTC.

This chain links TRBV11-3 with TRBJ2-5; 8 nucleotides line up with TRBD1. CDR3 length: 17 amino acids. V was pared by 3 bases and J by 1 base, with 10 bases of the junction left unmatched. Germline-derived CDR1 and CDR2 are SGHNT and YENEEA. CDR3 coding DNA: TGTGCCAGCAGCTTCGGGGTCAGGGGGCGCAGCCAAGAGACCCAGTACTTC. Translating it yields CASSFGVRGRSQETQYF.

This chain connects TRBV27 to TRBJ1-1; 9 bases are a match to TRBD1. With 8 bases clipped from V and 2 bases from J, the junction kept 6 bases outside the gene matches. There are 14 residues in the CDR3. CDR1 and CDR2 from the germline V gene are MNHEY and SMNVEV (reference sequence). The CDR3 reads CASAWTGANTEAFF. Written as DNA, the CDR3 is TGTGCCAGCGCCTGGACAGGGGCCAACACTGAAGCTTTCTTT.

The chain is built from TRBV28 and TRBJ2-2; D perhaps matches TRBD2 (6 bases). V shed 6 bases and J shed 5 bases, with 19 bases lying between them. The CDR3 runs to 16 residues. Germline V gene data show CDR1 as MDHEN and CDR2 as SYDVKM. The CDR3 loop reads CASSTTGTYGTGELFF. As DNA, the CDR3 is TGTGCCAGCAGCACAACCGGGACTTACGGGACCGGGGAGCTGTTTTTT.

The J gene is TRBJ2-7, the V gene TRBV15, with TRBD1 matching over 9 bases. V lost 0 bases to trimming and J lost 6 bases; unmatched junction nucleotides: 9. Germline V CDR1 and CDR2: LNHNV, YYDKDF (reference sequence). This CDR3 is built from 16 residues. The CDR3, as DNA: TGTGCCACCAGCAGAGAATCCGGGACAGGGTACTTCGAGCAGTACTTC. Amino acids: CATSRESGTGYFEQYF. The full variable domain, with the rest looked up from reference TRBV15 and TRBJ2-7, is DAMVIQNPRYQVTQFGKPVTLSCSQTLNHNVMYWYQQKSSQAPKLLFHYYDKDFNNEADTPDNFQSRRPNTSFCFLDIRSPGLGDTAMYLCATSRESGTGYFEQYFGPGTRLTVT.

The chain combines TRBV7-2 with TRBJ2-3; 9 bases are a match to TRBD1. CDR3 length: 15 amino acids. The V segment lost 6 bases and the J segment 14 bases; nucleotides outside the gene matches: 18. Germline CDR1 reads SGHTA; CDR2 reads FQGNSA. The CDR3 is CASSAQGQGISVGYF. In DNA, the CDR3 is TGTGCCAGCAGTGCACAGGGACAGGGAATTTCTGTCGGGTATTTT.

This rearrangement joins TRBV10-3 to TRBJ1-4; D unclear. Germline loops: CDR1 ENHRY, CDR2 SYGVKD. There are 13 residues in the CDR3. V lost 3 bases and J lost 4, with 6 bases in between. The CDR3 is CAISDVRNEKLFF. The CDR3 region has the DNA TGTGCCATCAGTGACGTTCGTAATGAAAAACTGTTTTTT.

This chain uses TRBV30 with TRBJ2-2; 7 bases agree with TRBD1. From germline, CDR1 is GTSNPN and CDR2 SVGIG (reference sequence). The CDR3 is 16 residues long. The V and J ends lost 4 bases and 2 bases, in that order; junction bases with no gene match: 10. As DNA, the CDR3 is TGTGCCTGGACCGTTAATGGACAGGTTAACACCGGGGAGCTGTTTTTT. This sequence encodes CAWTVNGQVNTGELFF.

The V call is TRBV18, the J call TRBJ1-2; 9 bases agree with TRBD1. This CDR3 region has 16 residues. CDR1 KGHSH and CDR2 LQKENI come from the germline V gene. J gave up 2 bases and V 2 bases, and 6 bases lay outside the gene matches. CDR3 coding DNA: TGTGCCAGCTCACCAGGGTCGACAGGGGGAAACTATGGCTACACCTTC. It codes for CASSPGSTGGNYGYTF.

V gene TRBV5-1 combines with J gene TRBJ1-3; no definite D call. The CDR3 consists of 15 residues. Trimming took 0 bases from V and 2 from J, leaving 9 bases between them. Per germline, CDR1 SGHRS and CDR2 YFSETQ. Here the CDR3 DNA reads TGCGCCAGCAGCTTGGTCCGGGGAGCTGGAAACACCATATATTTT. Protein product: CASSLVRGAGNTIYF.

This rearrangement joins TRBV6-5 to TRBJ1-4, with D possibly TRBD1 on 6 matching bases. The CDR3 spans 14 residues. The V gene's germline CDR1 is MNHEY and CDR2 SVGAGI. Trimming left V 6 bases short and J 6 bases short, with 14 bases between. The CDR3 region is CASRVGGADEKLFF. CDR3 DNA: TGTGCCAGCAGGGTTGGGGGCGCGGATGAAAAACTGTTTTTT.

This sequence joins TRBV11-2 and TRBJ1-4, with D tentatively TRBD1 (5 bases). Germline CDR1 SGHAT, CDR2 FQNNGV. V was shortened by 5 bases and J by 11 bases, with 15 bases between the two germline ends. CDR3 size: 13 residues. The CDR3 coding sequence is TGTGCCAGCAGCCCCGGGGGAGGGGCCAAACTGTTTTTT. As protein: CASSPGGGAKLFF.

V gene TRBV11-2 combines with J gene TRBJ2-3; maybe TRBD1 (5 bases). Germline CDR1 and CDR2: SGHAT and FQNNGV. This CDR3 spans 15 amino acids. Trimming pared 4 bases from V and 0 bases from J, leaving 11 bases between. The CDR3 DNA reads as TGTGCCAGCAGCTCACAGGCGAGCAGCACAGATACGCAGTATTTT. It translates to CASSSQASSTDTQYF.